This T cell receptor beta chain was sequenced during a study of blood T cell repertoires in COVID-19. Across the whole study: Sources were T cells, B-cell-depleted T cells, or PBMCs; the material itself was cDNA or gDNA.

The CDR3 extends over 15 amino acids. Trimming stripped 1 base from V and 2 bases from J, with 12 bases between. The V gene's germline CDR1 is SEHNR and CDR2 FQNEAQ (reference sequence). Study processing details: Nucleated cell counts were estimated from reference gene primer amplification. Libraries were prepared by immunoSEQ multiplex PCR; TCRdb keeps only in-frame clonotypes and omits some of them. That table is the source of V, J and clone size, and D and trimming were worked out from the DNA. This sample has approximately 100,000 clones, with less than 85% found just once. The chain joins TRBV7-9 to TRBJ2-7; D might be TRBD1 (6 bases). Specimen: peripheral blood. The sequence derives from a man at least 80 years old with acute or convalescent COVID-19. The CDR3 sequence: CASSLVTGLAYEQYF. CDR3 bases: TGTGCCAGCAGCTTAGTAACAGGGCTAGCCTACGAGCAGTACTTC.